This T cell receptor beta chain emerged from a study of T-cell reconstitution after alpha-beta-depleted transplantation in children. This clonotype was seen more than once but under ten times. Its cognate antigen is unknown. Study conclusions and caveats: There were reportedly several hundred expanded graft clones from which alpha-beta T cells came about two months after transplant. T-cell counts and diversity were attributed mostly to newly produced T cells one year after transplant.

The TCRbeta library incorporated unique molecular identifiers. TCRdb fed the PCR reads into MiXCR, producing one record per CDR3 protein. The profile shows about 420,000 distinct CDR3 sequences, roughly 15% of them singletons. This CDR3 spans 17 amino acids. Germline V gene data show CDR1 as SEHNR and CDR2 as FQNEAQ (reference sequence). The V and J ends lost 5 bases and 2 bases, in that order; junction bases with no gene match: 12. V and J are TRBV7-9 and TRBJ2-5; 9 nucleotides agree with TRBD2. The clonotype was recovered from a boy under two years old who had a stem cell transplant for Wiskott-Aldrich syndrome, so the T cells may come from the graft donor. The material sequenced was PBMCs, mostly from graft donor cells, taken 360 days after TCRalphabeta/CD19-depleted stem cell transplant. The CDR3 DNA is TGTGCCAGCAGCCCGACTAGGACTAGCGTCCAACAAGAGACCCAGTACTTC. Encoded protein: CASSPTRTSVQQETQYF. Full variable domain (remainder filled in from reference TRBV7-9 and TRBJ2-5): DTGVSQNPRHKITKRGQNVTFRCDPISEHNRLYWYRQTLGQGPEFLTYFQNEAQLEKSRLLSDRFSAERPKGSFSTLEIQRTEQGDSAMYLCASSPTRTSVQQETQYFGPGTRLLVL.